This entry lists 31 T cell receptor beta chains sequenced from one sample in a study of long-term antiretroviral therapy in people with HIV. Investigators performed immunoSEQ version v3.0 at survey level. The protocol was immunoSEQ multiplex PCR, while the TCRdb copy is restricted to in-frame clones and leaves out a portion. The data contain approximately 17,000 clones, 70% to 85% of them singletons. This specimen consisted of unsorted PBMCs, obtained 1.5 years before starting antiretroviral therapy. The receptor source for this set is a woman in her fifties or sixties with HIV.

By sample share, this clone is medium-sized. This chain connects TRBV18 to TRBJ2-7; D ambiguous. CDR3 length: 13 residues. Germline loops: CDR1 KGHSH, CDR2 LQKENI. V lost 0 bases and J lost 5, with 8 bases in between. The CDR3 loop is CASSPPVGNEQYV. The DNA for the CDR3 is TGTGCCAGCTCACCACCGGTAGGAAACGAGCAGTACGTC.

The CDR3 DNA reads TGTGCCAGCAGCCGGGCGGGTTACAATCAGCCCCAGCATTTT. The encoded protein is CASSRAGYNQPQHF. The V and J genes are TRBV5-4 and TRBJ1-5, with D hard to call. The germline V gene has CDR1 SGHNT and CDR2 YYREEE (reference sequence). This CDR3 contains 14 residues. V was pared by 4 bases and J by 3 bases, with 11 bases between.

The genes are TRBV5-6 and TRBJ1-4; TRBD1 is a possible D gene (5 bases). The CDR3 is 13 residues long. CDR1 and CDR2 from the germline V gene are SGHDT and YYEEEE. Deletions cut 0 bases from V and 7 bases from J, with 7 bases between. In DNA form, the CDR3 reads TGTGCCAGCAGCTTGGGTAGGGGTGAAAAACTGTTTTTT. Translating it yields CASSLGRGEKLFF.

The rearrangement uses TRBV7-9 and TRBJ1-3; unclear D gene. CDR1 and CDR2 (germline): SEHNR, FQNEAQ (reference sequence). The CDR3 is made up of 15 amino acids. The germline V and J ends were trimmed by 5 bases and 1 base, with 12 bases remaining between them. The CDR3 nucleotides are TGTGCCAGCAGCCCTCTCGCGGGGTCTGGAAACACCATATATTTT. Encoded protein: CASSPLAGSGNTIYF.

V gene TRBV19 combines with J gene TRBJ1-2; D is undetermined. CDR1 LNHDA and CDR2 SQIVND come from the germline V gene (reference sequence). The CDR3 loop spans 16 amino acids. Trimming shortened V by 5 bases and J by 8 bases, and 24 bases separated the two germline ends. CDR3 DNA sequence: TGTGCCAGTAGTGCCTCGTCTTCTGGGATAGCGGAGGGCTACACCTTC. Translated, it gives CASSASSSGIAEGYTF.

This rearrangement joins TRBV19 to TRBJ1-5; D is possibly TRBD1 (5 bases). Trimming took 1 base from V and 2 from J, leaving 12 bases between them. CDR3 length: 16 amino acids. The V gene's germline CDR1 is LNHDA and CDR2 SQIVND (reference sequence). The CDR3 DNA sequence: TGTGCCAGTAGTATAGTCCATACGGGGGGCAATCAGCCCCAGCATTTT. Translation gives CASSIVHTGGNQPQHF.

V gene TRBV6-6 combines with J gene TRBJ1-2; TRBD1 agrees at 10 bases. Germline lookup yields CDR1 MNHNY and CDR2 SVGAGI (reference sequence). The CDR3 loop spans 16 amino acids. The V segment lost 5 bases and the J segment 7 bases; nucleotides outside the gene matches: 13. CDR3 residues: CASSPQTGTGVSGYTF. CDR3 nucleotide sequence: TGTGCCAGCAGTCCCCAAACCGGGACAGGGGTGAGTGGCTACACCTTC.

The V and J genes are TRBV7-9 and TRBJ1-1; the D gene is possibly TRBD1 (5 bases). Trimming took 2 bases from V and 10 from J, leaving 11 bases between them. The CDR3 has 12 amino acids. Germline V gives CDR1 SEHNR, CDR2 FQNEAQ (reference sequence). As DNA, the CDR3 is TGTGCCAGCAGCTTAATGGGGGACGGAGCTTTCTTT. Translated, it gives CASSLMGDGAFF.

The chain combines TRBV30 with TRBJ1-6; D may be TRBD1 (5 bases). V gave up 4 bases and J gave up 6 bases, with 10 bases separating them. The CDR3 has 13 residues. Germline values: CDR1 GTSNPN, CDR2 SVGIG (reference sequence). The CDR3 nucleotides are TGTGCCTGGAAACTCGGGGGTAATTCACCCCTCCACTTT. It encodes CAWKLGGNSPLHF.

The chain carries TRBV6-1 and TRBJ2-7; D perhaps matches TRBD1 (6 bases). There are 11 residues in the CDR3. Germline CDR1 reads MNHNS; CDR2 reads SASEGT. V gave up 10 bases and J gave up 3 bases, with 10 bases separating them. The CDR3 nucleotides are TGTGCCACCGCGGACAGCTACGAGCAGTACTTC. It specifies CATADSYEQYF.

The chain employs TRBV9 and TRBJ1-3; a possible D gene is TRBD1 (6 bases). The germline gives CDR1 SGDLS, CDR2 YYNGEE. Trimming left V 0 bases short and J 8 bases short, with 12 bases between. The CDR3 is made up of 14 amino acids. CDR3: CASSVGTGRDTIYF. DNA for the CDR3: TGTGCCAGCAGCGTAGGTACAGGGAGGGACACCATATATTTT.

V is TRBV30 and J is TRBJ2-1, with 11 nucleotides matching TRBD2. The CDR3 is 16 residues long. The germline V gene has CDR1 GTSNPN and CDR2 SVGIG (reference sequence). After removal of 0 bases from V and 6 bases from J, the junction contained 7 bases not matched to a gene. The CDR3 protein is CAWSVRASGGSNEQFF. As DNA, the CDR3 is TGTGCCTGGAGTGTAAGGGCTAGCGGGGGGTCCAATGAGCAGTTCTTC.

DNA of the CDR3: TGTGCCAGCAGCTTACCGGGACTAAAGAGCCGTACAGATACGCAGTATTTT. It encodes CASSLPGLKSRTDTQYF. The V gene is TRBV11-2, the J gene TRBJ2-3, with TRBD2 matching 7 bases. The CDR3 consists of 17 residues. Looked up from germline, CDR1 is SGHAT and CDR2 is FQNNGV. V dropped 2 bases and J dropped 3; count of bases not matched to a gene: 11.

This clone was seen a handful of times. V is TRBV2 and J is TRBJ2-2; a weak D match, TRBD2 (5 bases). V shed 10 bases and J shed 2 bases, with 8 bases lying between them. The CDR3 runs 12 residues. Germline V gives CDR1 SNHLY, CDR2 FYNNEI. CDR3 in amino acids: CAKLENTGELFF. The CDR3 nucleotides read TGTGCCAAACTAGAAAACACCGGGGAGCTGTTTTTT.

This chain connects TRBV5-1 to TRBJ2-7; D is possibly TRBD1 (5 bases). Per the germline V gene, CDR1 is SGHRS and CDR2 is YFSETQ. The ends were cut back, 5 bases at V and 1 base at J, with 7 bases in the middle. This CDR3 is 12 amino acids long. The CDR3: CASRGDSYEQYF. In DNA form, the CDR3 reads TGCGCCAGCAGAGGGGATTCCTACGAGCAGTACTTC. Filled out from reference TRBV5-1 and TRBJ2-7, the complete variable domain reads KAGVTQTPRYLIKTRGQQVTLSCSPISGHRSVSWYQQTPGQGLQFLFEYFSETQRNKGNFPGRFSGRQFSNSRSEMNVSTLELGDSALYLCASRGDSYEQYFGPGTRLTVT.

The V gene is TRBV30, the J gene TRBJ2-2; 15 bases fit TRBD2. This CDR3 has 19 amino acids. The junction had 12 bases not matched to a gene; V was cut back by 2 bases and J by 5 bases. Germline CDR1 GTSNPN, CDR2 SVGIG (reference sequence). Here the CDR3 reads CAWSLQRTSGGARTGELFF. The CDR3 region has the DNA TGTGCCTGGAGTCTTCAGCGGACTAGCGGGGGGGCTCGGACCGGGGAGCTGTTTTTT.

The chain joins TRBV6-5 to TRBJ1-2; D remains ambiguous. Trimming took 3 bases from V and 0 from J, leaving 11 bases between them. The CDR3 totals 15 residues. The germline V gene has CDR1 MNHEY and CDR2 SVGAGI. The CDR3 DNA reads as TGTGCCAGCAGTTATACCACGGAAACTAACTATGGCTACACCTTC. Its translation is CASSYTTETNYGYTF.

The gene calls are TRBV2 and TRBJ2-7; 12 bases are a match to TRBD2. From germline, CDR1 is SNHLY and CDR2 FYNNEI. There are 15 residues in the CDR3. Trimming removed 5 bases from V and 2 bases from J; junction bases left unmatched: 4. CDR3 coding DNA: TGTGCCAGCAGTCCATCTAGCGGGGGGGCCTACGAGCAGTACTTC. This translates into CASSPSSGGAYEQYF. The variable domain in full, with the rest retrieved from reference TRBV2 and TRBJ2-7, is EPEVTQTPSHQVTQMGQEVILRCVPISNHLYFYWYRQILGQKVEFLVSFYNNEISEKSEIFDDQFSVERPDGSNFTLKIRSTKLEDSAMYFCASSPSSGGAYEQYFGPGTRLTVT.

The chain combines TRBV7-2 with TRBJ2-1; D is perhaps TRBD2 (6 bases). The V and J ends lost 1 base and 5 bases respectively, with 18 bases between them. This CDR3 is 17 amino acids long. Germline loops: CDR1 SGHTA, CDR2 FQGNSA. CDR3 protein: CASSLVRDLFGNNEQFF. The DNA for the CDR3 is TGTGCCAGCAGCTTAGTTAGGGACTTGTTTGGAAACAATGAGCAGTTCTTC. Full variable domain (rest looked up from reference TRBV7-2 and TRBJ2-1): GAGVSQSPSNKVTEKGKDVELRCDPISGHTALYWYRQSLGQGLEFLIYFQGNSAPDKSGLPSDRFSAERTGGSVSTLTIQRTQQEDSAVYLCASSLVRDLFGNNEQFFGPGTRLTVL.

In nucleotides, the CDR3 is TGTGCCAGCAGCTCGGACAGGGGAATGCGCGAGCAGTACTTC. Translating it yields CASSSDRGMREQYF. The chain has TRBV11-2 and TRBJ2-7; TRBD1 matches 9 bases. Germline CDR1 and CDR2: SGHAT and FQNNGV. Trimming cost V 4 bases and J 6 bases; bases outside gene matches: 7. This CDR3 region has 14 residues.

The chain carries TRBV7-8 and TRBJ1-2; D is unclear. This CDR3 is built from 14 residues. CDR1 and CDR2 from the germline V gene are SGHVS and FQNEAQ. Trimming left V 5 bases short and J 4 bases short, with 14 bases between. The CDR3 region has the DNA TGTGCCAGCAGCCCCGGAGGTACTGGCTATGGCTACACCTTC. It codes for CASSPGGTGYGYTF.

The chain couples TRBV29-1 to TRBJ2-1, with no clear D. The CDR3 runs to 12 residues. Germline CDR1 is SQVTM and CDR2 is ANQGSEA. Trimming took off 5 bases at V and 4 bases at J, with 9 bases between the two ends. CDR3 nucleotide sequence: TGCAGCGTTCTTGAGGTGTACAATGAGCAGTTCTTC. Its protein product is CSVLEVYNEQFF.

The rearrangement joins TRBV4-2 to TRBJ2-7; TRBD2 aligns across 7 bases. Germline V gives CDR1 LGHNA, CDR2 YNFKEQ. The V and J ends lost 0 bases and 2 bases, in that order; junction bases with no gene match: 7. The CDR3 spans 16 residues. DNA for the CDR3: TGTGCCAGCAGCCAAGATCGGCGGGGGTTTACCTACGAGCAGTACTTC. It codes for CASSQDRRGFTYEQYF.

V and J are TRBV5-6 and TRBJ1-3, with D perhaps matching TRBD1 (5 bases). The CDR3 spans 15 residues. Per the germline V gene, CDR1 is SGHDT and CDR2 is YYEEEE. Between the trimmed V and J ends, which lost 4 bases and 0 bases, there was a span of 11 bases. In DNA form, the CDR3 reads TGTGCCAGCAGCCATGGGACCTACTCTGGAAACACCATATATTTT. Its translation is CASSHGTYSGNTIYF.

This sequence joins TRBV18 and TRBJ2-1; D gene unclear. V lost 1 base and J 6 bases, leaving 13 bases between the germline ends. The CDR3 runs to 15 residues. The germline gives CDR1 KGHSH, CDR2 LQKENI. CDR3 sequence (DNA): TGTGCCAGCTCACCACAGGGAACGGATGGCAATGAGCAGTTCTTC. It specifies CASSPQGTDGNEQFF.

There are a few counts of this clone. The chain links TRBV18 to TRBJ1-2; D remains ambiguous. This CDR3 is 12 amino acids long. V was cut by 2 bases and J by 8 bases, with 9 bases left in between. The germline V gene has CDR1 KGHSH and CDR2 LQKENI. The CDR3 sequence is CASSPIGGGYTF. In nucleotides, the CDR3 is TGTGCCAGCTCACCAATAGGTGGCGGCTACACCTTC.

The rearrangement joins TRBV5-1 to TRBJ2-5, with 7 bases matching TRBD1. The germline gives CDR1 SGHRS, CDR2 YFSETQ. The CDR3 spans 16 residues. Losses at the gene ends were 6 bases for V and 5 bases for J; bases not matched to a gene: 16. DNA of the CDR3: TGCGCCAGCAATCCCCAAATGACAGGGACCTTTGAGACCCAGTACTTC. It codes for CASNPQMTGTFETQYF.

There are a few counts of this clone. The rearrangement uses TRBV9 and TRBJ1-4, with 11 bases that match TRBD1. Looked up from germline, CDR1 is SGDLS and CDR2 is YYNGEE. The CDR3 totals 15 residues. The V gene end was trimmed by 4 bases and the J gene end by 14 bases; junction bases not matched to a gene: 13. Here the CDR3 DNA reads TGTGCCAGCAGCCCTCGGGACAGGGGGTTCTTAGGGCTGTTTTTT. Translated, it gives CASSPRDRGFLGLFF.

CDR3 sequence (DNA): TGCGCCAGCAAGAATCGGGGTGAAAAACTGTTTTTT. It translates to CASKNRGEKLFF. The chain combines TRBV4-1 with TRBJ1-4; D unclear. Trimming pared 7 bases from V and 7 bases from J, leaving 10 bases between. This CDR3 is 12 amino acids long. Germline V gene sequence: CDR1 MGHRA, CDR2 YSYEKL.

This chain connects TRBV10-3 to TRBJ1-5; D call uncertain. The CDR3 totals 17 residues. The germline gives CDR1 ENHRY, CDR2 SYGVKD. Between the trimmed V and J ends, which lost 6 bases and 5 bases, there was a span of 23 bases. CDR3 in amino acids: CAISEPKSGSLYQPQHF. As DNA, the CDR3 is TGTGCCATCAGCGAACCTAAGAGCGGCAGCCTCTATCAGCCCCAGCATTTT.

The chain's CDR3 is CASSKGTLETQYF. DNA for the CDR3: TGTGCCAGCAGCAAAGGGACACTGGAGACCCAGTACTTC. The V call is TRBV21-1, the J call TRBJ2-5; the tabulated D call, TRBD1, remains unverified against the DNA. TRBV21-1 is shown as a pseudogene. The CDR3 is 13 amino acids.